This T cell receptor beta chain was profiled in a study of cytomegalovirus exposure and HLA in healthy donors. The PCR used 60 Vbeta and 13 Jbeta primers. Method: immunoSEQ multiplex PCR; TCRdb's copy keeps in-frame clones and lacks some. The sample includes about 160,000 clones, around four fifths of them seen just once. CDR3 length equals 15 residues. Germline CDR1 and CDR2: SGDLS and YYNGEE. The J segment lost 0 bases and the V segment lost 3 bases, leaving 0 bases of the junction unmatched. The chain has TRBV9 and TRBJ2-1; 10 nucleotides line up with TRBD1. The TCR originated in a man aged 30 to 39 in good health and CMV-seronegative. The sample taken for sequencing was PBMCs. The chain's CDR3 is CASSGTGGSYNEQFF. In DNA, the CDR3 is TGTGCCAGCAGCGGGACAGGGGGCTCCTACAATGAGCAGTTCTTC.